This TCR beta chain was observed in a study of T cells in Graves' hyperthyroidism and ophthalmopathy. Trimming took off 6 bases at V and 4 bases at J, with 15 bases between the two ends. CDR3 length: 15 residues. Germline CDR1 ENHRY, CDR2 SYGVKD. Researchers amplified the TCR beta CDR3 regions from RNA transcripts. Initially, a first-round RT-PCR of the TCR CDR3 employed the HTBI primer set. MiXCR, applied by TCRdb to the multiplex PCR reads, yields one record per CDR3 protein. The repertoire holds just under 750,000 distinct CDR3 sequences, with about 35% as singletons. Lactation, pregnancy, other autoimmune disease or uncontrolled infection excluded patients.

The receptor was derived from a woman aged 40 to 50 with Graves' hyperthyroidism. The chain links TRBV10-3 to TRBJ1-4; D ambiguous. The source material was blood. CDR3 residues: CAISSGSRGNEKLFF. The DNA of the CDR3 is TGTGCCATCAGCTCCGGGTCTCGGGGTAATGAAAAACTGTTTTTT.